These T cell receptor beta chains were read from a single sample in a study of blood T cell repertoires in COVID-19. Sequencing was performed with immunoSEQ multiplex PCR; in TCRdb, only in-frame clones are kept and a portion is missing. The sample has some 250,000 clones, around 84% seen once. The sequenced sample was peripheral blood. These receptors were collected from a woman in her fifties or sixties with COVID-19, enrolled during active disease. Each CDR3 is given with its conserved first and last residue. Fields, in order: J gene, V gene, CDR3 protein.

J: TRBJ2-6; V: TRBV7-9; CDR3: CASSFAGGSGANVLTF
J: TRBJ2-1; V: TRBV5-6; CDR3: CASSLVGSVNEQFF
J: TRBJ1-6; V: TRBV7-9; CDR3: CASSLARGDNSPLHF
J: TRBJ2-2; V: TRBV6-4; CDR3: CASSQNSNTGELFF
J: TRBJ1-2; V: TRBV24-1; CDR3: CATSGSRGQPPYGYTF
J: TRBJ1-6; V: TRBV10-3; CDR3: CAIRDPQGWGSPLHF
J: TRBJ2-7; V: TRBV11-2; CDR3: CASSASGRIHEQYF
J: TRBJ1-5; V: TRBV18; CDR3: CASSSQGMEPQHF
J: TRBJ2-1; V: TRBV6-5; CDR3: CASRLASYNEQFF
J: TRBJ1-1; V: TRBV7-9; CDR3: CASSILPRDTEAFF
J: TRBJ1-1; V: TRBV2; CDR3: CASSENPRGTEAFF
J: TRBJ2-2; V: TRBV27; CDR3: CASSPSGRAPGELFF
J: TRBJ2-7; V: TRBV10-3; CDR3: CAIRKAGGGSEQYF
J: TRBJ1-2; V: TRBV3-1/TRBV3-2; CDR3: CASRGGQGWGYTF
J: TRBJ1-1; V: TRBV28; CDR3: CASSLPPPTGFGGTEAFF
J: TRBJ1-1; V: TRBV18; CDR3: CASSTRGYMNTEAFF
J: TRBJ1-4; V: TRBV5-1; CDR3: CASSSQPRGEKLFF
J: TRBJ2-7; V: TRBV28; CDR3: CASSPPGTGLGYEQYF
J: TRBJ1-5; V: TRBV29-1; CDR3: CSVGSGGNQPQHF
J: TRBJ2-1; V: TRBV7-9; CDR3: CASSLDWVAVYNEQFF
J: TRBJ1-1; V: TRBV20-1; CDR3: CSAAEYTEAFF
J: TRBJ2-3; V: TRBV4-1; CDR3: CASSQRGGDTQYF
J: TRBJ1-2; V: TRBV9; CDR3: CASSVAGSNYGYTF
J: TRBJ1-3; V: TRBV30; CDR3: CASARVNGNTIYF
J: TRBJ1-4; V: TRBV6-6; CDR3: CASRQGASGNEKLFF
J: TRBJ2-7; V: TRBV5-6; CDR3: CASSPKSIYGSSYEQYF
J: TRBJ2-4; V: TRBV7-9; CDR3: CASSLASSRAQYF
J: TRBJ2-1; V: TRBV11-3; CDR3: CASSPSTGAREQFF
J: TRBJ2-7; V: TRBV7-3; CDR3: CASSPIPYRGLHF
J: TRBJ2-7; V: TRBV6-4; CDR3: CASARDNSYEQYF
J: TRBJ2-2; V: TRBV7-9; CDR3: CASRKPGQNTGELFF
J: TRBJ2-3; V: TRBV5-1; CDR3: CASSGQGDSTDTQYF
J: TRBJ2-1; V: TRBV7-8; CDR3: CASSQRRYEQFF
J: TRBJ2-5; V: TRBV7-9; CDR3: CASSLDWSNGKETQYF
J: TRBJ1-6; V: TRBV2; CDR3: CASSEARWSSPLHF
J: TRBJ1-4; V: TRBV7-9; CDR3: CASSTDRGRFEKLFF
J: TRBJ2-7; V: TRBV27; CDR3: CATGREGSEQYF
J: TRBJ2-3; V: TRBV24-1; CDR3: CATSGSRGTDTQYF
J: TRBJ1-5; V: TRBV28; CDR3: CASSLGQGTTPQHF
J: TRBJ1-1; V: TRBV9; CDR3: CASSVTGLNTEAFF
J: TRBJ1-3; V: TRBV18; CDR3: CASSPPRPSGNTIYF
J: TRBJ2-5; V: TRBV14; CDR3: CASSRLTGGMGQETQYF
J: TRBJ2-2; V: TRBV19; CDR3: CASRPGLGNTGELFF
J: TRBJ2-1; V: TRBV10-2; CDR3: CASTTSGIESYNEQFF
J: TRBJ1-1; V: TRBV6-5; CDR3: CASTPGQLNTEAFF
J: TRBJ1-6; V: TRBV11-2; CDR3: CASSLSNSPLHF